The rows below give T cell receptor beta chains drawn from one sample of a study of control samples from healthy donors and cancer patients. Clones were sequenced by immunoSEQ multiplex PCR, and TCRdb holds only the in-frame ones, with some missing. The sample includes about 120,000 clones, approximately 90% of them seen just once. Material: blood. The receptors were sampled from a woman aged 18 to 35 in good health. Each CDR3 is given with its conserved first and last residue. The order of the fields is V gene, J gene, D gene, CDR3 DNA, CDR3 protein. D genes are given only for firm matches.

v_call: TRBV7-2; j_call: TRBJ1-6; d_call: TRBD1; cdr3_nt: TGTGCCAGCAGCTTGGACAGGGCAACTTCACCCCTCCACTTT; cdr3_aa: CASSLDRATSPLHF
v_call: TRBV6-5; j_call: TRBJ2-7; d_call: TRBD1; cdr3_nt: TGTGCCAGCAGACCCGGGACAGCCACGGGCTACGAGCAGTACTTC; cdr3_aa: CASRPGTATGYEQYF
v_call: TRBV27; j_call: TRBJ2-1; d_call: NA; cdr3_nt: TGTGCCAGCAGTCCACACCCCGGTGAGCAGTTCTTC; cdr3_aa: CASSPHPGEQFF
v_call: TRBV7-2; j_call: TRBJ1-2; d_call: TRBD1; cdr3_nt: TGTGCCAGCAGCCATACGTACCGGGACAGGGGACAAGGCTACACCTTC; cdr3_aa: CASSHTYRDRGQGYTF
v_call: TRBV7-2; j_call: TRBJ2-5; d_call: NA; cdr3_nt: TGTGCCAGCAGCTTAGCAGGGCCCCAAGAGACCCAGTACTTC; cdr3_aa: CASSLAGPQETQYF
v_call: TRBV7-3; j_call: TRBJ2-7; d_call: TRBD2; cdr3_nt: TGTGCCAGCAGCCCCCCGCGGCGCGGGAGGGCCGGATACGAGCAGTACTTC; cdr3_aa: CASSPPRRGRAGYEQYF
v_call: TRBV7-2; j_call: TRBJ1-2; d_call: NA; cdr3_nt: TGTGCCAGCAGCTTAGACAGTCTGGGCTACACCTTC; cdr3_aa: CASSLDSLGYTF
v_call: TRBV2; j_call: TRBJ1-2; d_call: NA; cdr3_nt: TGTGCCAGCAGTCCTACAGGCGCCCCCTCCTATGGCTACACCTTC; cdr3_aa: CASSPTGAPSYGYTF
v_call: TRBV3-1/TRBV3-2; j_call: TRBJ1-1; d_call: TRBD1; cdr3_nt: TGTGCCAGCAGCCGACAGGGGCTGGACACTGAAGCTTTCTTT; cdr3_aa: CASSRQGLDTEAFF
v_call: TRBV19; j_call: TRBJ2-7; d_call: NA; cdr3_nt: TGTGCCAGTAGTATCCGGGACACCGAGGGATACGAGCAGTACTTC; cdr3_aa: CASSIRDTEGYEQYF